Each of the 26 T cell receptor beta chains below was sequenced from the same sample in a study of human T cells and chemical hapten exposure. Time point indicated: pre-sensitization, week 0. Treatment noted: therapeutic diphenylcyclopropenone sensitization with weekly scalp DPC. Using its own MiXCR run on the RACE reads, TCRdb lists one record per CDR3 protein. The repertoire consists of 180,000 or so distinct CDR3 sequences, with roughly 30% occurring once and the leading ten covering 2.9%. The sample consisted of whole blood, taken in connection with sensitization to the hapten diphenylcyclopropenone (DPC). All receptors come from a woman aged 25 to 39 with alopecia areata. Some clones in this sample may be carry-over from other donors' samples.

The chain combines TRBV28 with TRBJ1-1; weak D call: TRBD1 (6 bases). Per the germline V gene, CDR1 is MDHEN and CDR2 is SYDVKM. The CDR3 runs 13 residues. The germline V and J ends were trimmed by 5 bases and 8 bases, with 15 bases remaining between them. In DNA, the CDR3 is TGTGCCAGCAGTCCCGGACAGCCCCAGGAAGCTTTCTTT. Residues: CASSPGQPQEAFF.

This sequence joins TRBV4-3 and TRBJ2-3; TRBD2 agrees at 9 bases. CDR3 length: 17 residues. CDR1 and CDR2 from the germline V gene are LGHNA and YSLEER. Germline trimming cut 0 bases from V and 2 bases from J; bases unmatched to any gene: 6. In nucleotides, the CDR3 is TGCGCCAGCAGCCAAGAAATTAGCGGGAGTCTCACAGATACGCAGTATTTT. This encodes CASSQEISGSLTDTQYF.

This clonotype was observed a handful of times. This chain connects TRBV29-1 to TRBJ2-5; the D gene is possibly TRBD1 (5 bases). The length of the CDR3 is 11 residues. From germline, CDR1 is SQVTM and CDR2 ANQGSEA. V was pared by 5 bases and J by 5 bases, with 9 bases between. The CDR3 coding sequence is TGCAGCGTTAGCAGGGTTGAGACCCAGTACTTC. Its protein product is CSVSRVETQYF.

This chain connects TRBV7-2 to TRBJ1-6; D not resolved. Germline V gene sequence: CDR1 SGHTA, CDR2 FQGNSA. The CDR3 has 12 amino acids. The germline V and J ends were trimmed by 5 bases and 10 bases, with 9 bases remaining between them. CDR3 sequence (DNA): TGTGCCAGCAGCCTATGGAGCTCACCCCTCCACTTT. Protein product: CASSLWSSPLHF.

The chain couples TRBV20-1 to TRBJ2-4; D may be TRBD1 (6 bases). This CDR3 has 14 residues. With 0 bases removed from V and 8 bases from J, the gap between germline ends came to 14 bases. Germline values: CDR1 DFQATT, CDR2 SNEGSKA (reference sequence). CDR3 region: CSARDPGTSDIQYF. The CDR3 DNA reads as TGCAGTGCTAGAGATCCCGGGACAAGCGACATTCAGTACTTC.

The J gene is TRBJ2-7, the V gene TRBV28; possible D gene TRBD1, 6 bases. The CDR3 contains 12 residues. Deletions cut 7 bases from V and 6 bases from J, with 13 bases between. Germline CDR1 and CDR2: MDHEN and SYDVKM. The CDR3, as DNA: TGTGCCAGCAACAGGCTCAGGGGCGAGCAGTACTTC. It is translated as CASNRLRGEQYF.

This clonotype was counted only a few times. The chain combines TRBV29-1 with TRBJ2-1; D gene uncertain. This CDR3 has 14 amino acids. CDR1 is SQVTM, CDR2 ANQGSEA, per germline. V lost 6 bases to trimming and J lost 0 bases, with 12 bases between them. CDR3 region: CSVATRSSYNEQFF. The CDR3 DNA is TGCAGCGTGGCGACGCGGAGCTCCTACAATGAGCAGTTCTTC.

The rearrangement joins TRBV2 to TRBJ1-4; D is unclear. CDR3 length: 16 residues. V was trimmed by 3 bases and J by 0 bases, leaving 11 bases between them. CDR1 is SNHLY, CDR2 FYNNEI, per germline. CDR3 in DNA: TGTGCCAGCAGTGAGAGGGTCTGGGCAACTAATGAAAAACTGTTTTTT. Its protein is CASSERVWATNEKLFF.

The CDR3 DNA reads as TGTGCCAGCAGAGGGGGCGAGACCTCCGGCTACACCTTC. Translation gives CASRGGETSGYTF. The chain is built from TRBV6-5 and TRBJ1-2; 7 bases are a match to TRBD1. Germline loops: CDR1 MNHEY, CDR2 SVGAGI. Losses at the gene ends were 6 bases for V and 8 bases for J; bases not matched to a gene: 9. The CDR3 covers 13 residues.

The rearrangement joins TRBV28 to TRBJ1-4; no definite D call. CDR3 length: 12 amino acids. Looked up from germline, CDR1 is MDHEN and CDR2 is SYDVKM. Trimming stripped 6 bases from V and 8 bases from J, with 10 bases between. The chain's CDR3 is CASRGQREKLFF. The CDR3 DNA follows: TGTGCCAGCAGAGGCCAGAGGGAAAAACTGTTTTTT.

The rearrangement uses TRBV7-8 and TRBJ1-2; D is uncertain. The length of the CDR3 is 14 residues. Trimming cost V 2 bases and J 1 base, with 8 bases left between them. In germline, CDR1 is SGHVS, CDR2 FQNEAQ. This CDR3 is CASSLFLHNYGYTF. CDR3 DNA: TGTGCCAGCAGCTTATTTTTACATAACTATGGCTACACCTTC.

The chain employs TRBV7-2 and TRBJ1-6, with D tentatively TRBD1 (5 bases). Between the trimmed V and J ends, which lost 6 bases and 7 bases, there was a span of 10 bases. In germline, CDR1 is SGHTA, CDR2 FQGNSA. The CDR3 consists of 13 residues. The CDR3 protein is CASRVGGNSPLHF. CDR3 coding DNA: TGTGCCAGCAGGGTCGGGGGGAATTCACCCCTCCACTTT.

The chain employs TRBV20-1 and TRBJ2-7; 7 nucleotides agree with TRBD1. The CDR3 spans 12 residues. Losses at the gene ends were 7 bases for V and 1 base for J; bases not matched to a gene: 4. Germline V lookup: CDR1 DFQATT, CDR2 SNEGSKA (reference sequence). The CDR3 spells CSVPGQSYEQYF. CDR3 nucleotides: TGCAGTGTTCCGGGACAGTCCTACGAGCAGTACTTC.

The CDR3 region is CASSFPAGEQFF. CDR3 DNA sequence: TGTGCCAGCTCATTCCCGGCGGGTGAGCAGTTCTTC. V usage is TRBV18 and J usage is TRBJ2-1, with D possibly TRBD2 on 5 matching bases. The V and J ends lost 5 bases and 9 bases respectively, with 11 bases between them. Germline V gene data show CDR1 as KGHSH and CDR2 as LQKENI. The CDR3 spans 12 residues.

The J gene is TRBJ2-2, the V gene TRBV6-2 or TRBV6-3; possible D gene TRBD2, 7 bases. This CDR3 comprises 17 residues. Germline-derived CDR1 and CDR2 are MNHEY and SVGEGT. The V and J ends lost 2 bases and 4 bases respectively, with 17 bases between them. CDR3 region: CASSYVGGRASTGELFF. In DNA, the CDR3 is TGTGCCAGCAGTTACGTGGGGGGGCGAGCGTCCACCGGGGAGCTGTTTTTT.

This clonotype was found a few times. V gene TRBV20-1 combines with J gene TRBJ2-7; TRBD1 agrees at 8 bases. Germline CDR1 reads DFQATT; CDR2 reads SNEGSKA (reference sequence). Germline trimming cut 0 bases from V and 2 bases from J; bases unmatched to any gene: 6. This CDR3 has 15 residues. Here the CDR3 DNA reads TGCAGTGCTAGAGATCGCGGACAGGGTACCTACGAGCAGTACTTC. Encoded protein: CSARDRGQGTYEQYF.

This rearrangement joins TRBV4-2 to TRBJ2-2; no firm D call. Trimming removed 4 bases at V and 5 bases at J, with 20 bases between. CDR3 length equals 17 residues. Germline CDR1 is LGHNA and CDR2 is YNFKEQ. The CDR3 region is CASSLSGLSLGTGELFF. CDR3 DNA: TGTGCCAGCAGCCTATCCGGGCTTTCCCTTGGGACCGGGGAGCTGTTTTTT.

The table lists this clonotype with a few counts. The rearrangement uses TRBV2 and TRBJ2-5, with D possibly being TRBD1 or TRBD2 (7 bases each). This CDR3 has 13 residues. Trimming left V 8 bases short and J 2 bases short, with 12 bases between. The germline CDR1 and CDR2 sequences are SNHLY and FYNNEI. This CDR3 reads CASRQGGQETQYF. CDR3 nucleotide sequence: TGTGCCAGCCGACAGGGAGGGCAAGAGACCCAGTACTTC.

This chain uses TRBV19 with TRBJ1-5, with D tentatively TRBD1 (5 bases). This CDR3 spans 14 amino acids. Looked up from germline, CDR1 is LNHDA and CDR2 is SQIVND (reference sequence). V gave up 9 bases and J gave up 1 base, with 13 bases separating them. CDR3 nucleotides: TGTGCCAGCTCCTGGGGGGTAAGCAATCAGCCCCAGCATTTT. Residues: CASSWGVSNQPQHF.

The chain has TRBV9 and TRBJ2-3; D ambiguous. This CDR3 is built from 15 residues. The V gene's germline CDR1 is SGDLS and CDR2 YYNGEE. V was trimmed by 3 bases and J by 4 bases, leaving 15 bases between them. Written as DNA, the CDR3 is TGTGCCAGCAGCGCAAGCGCCCCGGGCGCAGATACGCAGTATTTT. Its translation: CASSASAPGADTQYF.

This chain joins TRBV29-1 and TRBJ2-2, with D hard to call. Germline CDR1 is SQVTM and CDR2 is ANQGSEA. Trimming removed 2 bases at V and 0 bases at J, with 7 bases between. The length of the CDR3 is 14 residues. CDR3 protein: CSVESPANTGELFF. The CDR3 nucleotides read TGCAGCGTTGAATCGCCGGCGAACACCGGGGAGCTGTTTTTT.

This clonotype was detected a few times. The chain uses TRBV28 and TRBJ1-1; possibly TRBD1 for D (5 bases). CDR1 is MDHEN, CDR2 SYDVKM, per germline. The V gene lost 8 bases and the J gene lost 11 bases, with 12 bases spanning the gap. CDR3 length equals 10 residues. CDR3 sequence (DNA): TGTGCCAGCGGAGGGGTGACGGCTTTCTTT. Translating it yields CASGGVTAFF.

The J gene is TRBJ2-5, the V gene TRBV29-1; D might be TRBD1 (6 bases). The CDR3 extends over 12 amino acids. V lost 4 bases and J lost 2, with 8 bases in between. Germline V CDR1 and CDR2: SQVTM, ANQGSEA. The CDR3 DNA reads TGCAGCGTTGGTGACAGGCAAGAGACCCAGTACTTC. The encoded protein is CSVGDRQETQYF.

This clonotype occurred a few times. The chain recombines TRBV28 with TRBJ2-7; possible D gene TRBD2, 5 bases. In germline, CDR1 is MDHEN, CDR2 SYDVKM. The CDR3 is 14 residues long. The V end lost 6 bases, the J end lost 0 bases, and 12 bases lay between the germline ends. CDR3 in amino acids: CASSVLAPSYEQYF. CDR3 nucleotide sequence: TGTGCCAGCAGCGTTTTAGCGCCCTCCTACGAGCAGTACTTC.

This clonotype has a handful of counts. The chain has TRBV7-3 and TRBJ1-1; 7 nucleotides match TRBD1. Losses at the gene ends were 4 bases for V and 4 bases for J; bases not matched to a gene: 6. Looked up from germline, CDR1 is SGHTA and CDR2 is FQGTGA. This CDR3 is built from 14 residues. The CDR3 loop reads CASSSQGVSTEAFF. Written as DNA, the CDR3 is TGTGCCAGCAGCTCCCAGGGGGTTAGCACTGAAGCTTTCTTT. The full variable domain, completed using reference TRBV7-3 and TRBJ1-1, is GAGVSQTPSNKVTEKGKYVELRCDPISGHTALYWYRQSLGQGPEFLIYFQGTGAADDSGLPNDRFFAVRPEGSVSTLKIQRTERGDSAVYLCASSSQGVSTEAFFGQGTRLTVV.

This rearrangement joins TRBV11-3 to TRBJ2-3; tentatively, D is TRBD1 (6 bases). Deletions cut 1 base from V and 2 bases from J, with 10 bases between. Germline lookup yields CDR1 SGHNT and CDR2 YENEEA. The CDR3 covers 15 residues. CDR3 in amino acids: CASSLGTEFTDTQYF. As DNA, the CDR3 is TGTGCCAGCAGCTTAGGGACAGAATTCACAGATACGCAGTATTTT.